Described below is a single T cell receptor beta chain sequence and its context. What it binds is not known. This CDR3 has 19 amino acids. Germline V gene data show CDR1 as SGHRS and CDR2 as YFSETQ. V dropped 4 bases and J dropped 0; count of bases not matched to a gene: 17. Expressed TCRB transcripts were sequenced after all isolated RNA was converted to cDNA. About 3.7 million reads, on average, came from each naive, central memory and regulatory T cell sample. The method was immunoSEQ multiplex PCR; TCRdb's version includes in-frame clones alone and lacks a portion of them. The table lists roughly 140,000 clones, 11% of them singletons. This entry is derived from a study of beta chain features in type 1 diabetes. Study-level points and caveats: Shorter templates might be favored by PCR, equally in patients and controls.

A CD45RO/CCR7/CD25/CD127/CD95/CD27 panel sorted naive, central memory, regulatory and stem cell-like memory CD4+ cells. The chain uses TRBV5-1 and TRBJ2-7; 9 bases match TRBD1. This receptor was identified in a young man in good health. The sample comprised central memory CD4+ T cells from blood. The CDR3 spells CASSLRTGGASGSSYEQYF. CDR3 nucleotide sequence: TGCGCCAGCAGCCTAAGAACAGGGGGCGCTAGCGGAAGCTCCTACGAGCAGTACTTC.